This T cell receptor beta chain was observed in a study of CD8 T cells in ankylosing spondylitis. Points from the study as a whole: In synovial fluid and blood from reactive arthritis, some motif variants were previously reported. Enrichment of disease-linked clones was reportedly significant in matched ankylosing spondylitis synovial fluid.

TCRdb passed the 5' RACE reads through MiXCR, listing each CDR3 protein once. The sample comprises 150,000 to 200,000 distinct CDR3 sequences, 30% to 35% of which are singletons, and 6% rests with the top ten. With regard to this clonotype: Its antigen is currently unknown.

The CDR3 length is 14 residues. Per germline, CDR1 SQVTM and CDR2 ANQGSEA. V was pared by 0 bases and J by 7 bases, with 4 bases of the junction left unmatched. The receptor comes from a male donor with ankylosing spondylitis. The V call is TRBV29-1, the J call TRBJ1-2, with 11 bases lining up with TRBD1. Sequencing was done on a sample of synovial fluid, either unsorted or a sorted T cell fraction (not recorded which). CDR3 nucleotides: TGCAGCGTTGAAGAGGGACAGGGGGAAGGTGGCTACACCTTC. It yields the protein CSVEEGQGEGGYTF.